This T cell receptor (beta chain) was sequenced in a study of cytomegalovirus exposure and HLA in healthy donors. Germline assignment: CDR1 SGHTA and CDR2 FQGNSA. With V trimmed by 4 bases and J by 5 bases, 10 bases remained unmatched. This CDR3 contains 16 residues. Primers included in the PCR were 60 Vbeta and 13 Jbeta primers. TCRdb keeps only in-frame clones here, not all; method: immunoSEQ multiplex PCR. The sample records some 90,000 clones, approximately 80% being singletons. The source is a woman between 50 and 59 years old in good health and CMV-seropositive. Material for sequencing was PBMCs. The gene calls are TRBV7-2 and TRBJ1-4; 7 positions agree with TRBD1. CDR3 in amino acids: CASSSLPARGNEKLFF. The CDR3 region has the DNA TGTGCCAGCAGCTCCCTTCCCGCCAGGGGGAATGAAAAACTGTTTTTT.